This T cell receptor (beta chain) was obtained from a study of graft-versus-host responses after intestinal transplantation. Study outcomes and limitations: Ileal or blood samples showed some GvH clones first, and such clones were also found in recipient marrow.

As regards this clone: The antigen remains unidentified.

Some clones are missing from TCRdb's copy, which holds only in-frame ones; the method was immunoSEQ multiplex PCR. Of 45,000 to 50,000 clones in the sample, 90% to 95% were seen once. V dropped 6 bases and J dropped 1 base, with 10 bases sitting between them. There are 14 residues in the CDR3. Germline loops: CDR1 MNHEY, CDR2 SMNVEV (reference sequence). The sample here was PBMCs, taken around 800 days after a first intestinal transplant, on the day of a second. This receptor was identified in a human patient who received an intestinal transplant, so some T cells may come from the graft donor. V usage is TRBV27 and J usage is TRBJ1-5; unclear D gene. For the CDR3, the DNA is TGTGCCAGCAGCCCGACACTGAGCAATCAGCCCCAGCATTTT. This sequence encodes CASSPTLSNQPQHF.